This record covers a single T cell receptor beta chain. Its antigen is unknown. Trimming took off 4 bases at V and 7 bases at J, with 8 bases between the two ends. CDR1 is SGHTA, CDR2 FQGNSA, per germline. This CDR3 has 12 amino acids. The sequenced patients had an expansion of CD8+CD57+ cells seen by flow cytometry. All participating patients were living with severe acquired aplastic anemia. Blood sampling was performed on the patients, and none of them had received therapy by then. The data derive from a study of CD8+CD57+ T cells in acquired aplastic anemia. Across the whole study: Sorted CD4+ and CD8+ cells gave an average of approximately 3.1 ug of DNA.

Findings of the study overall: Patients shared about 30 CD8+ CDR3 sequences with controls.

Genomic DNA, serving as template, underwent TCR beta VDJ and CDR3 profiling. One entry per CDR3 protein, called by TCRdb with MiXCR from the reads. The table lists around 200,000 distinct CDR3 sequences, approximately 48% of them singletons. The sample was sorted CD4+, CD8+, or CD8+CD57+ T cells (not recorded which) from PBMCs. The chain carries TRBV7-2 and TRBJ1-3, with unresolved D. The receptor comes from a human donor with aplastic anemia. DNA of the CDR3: TGTGCCAGCAGCTCTGTCACGAACACCATATATTTT. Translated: CASSSVTNTIYF.